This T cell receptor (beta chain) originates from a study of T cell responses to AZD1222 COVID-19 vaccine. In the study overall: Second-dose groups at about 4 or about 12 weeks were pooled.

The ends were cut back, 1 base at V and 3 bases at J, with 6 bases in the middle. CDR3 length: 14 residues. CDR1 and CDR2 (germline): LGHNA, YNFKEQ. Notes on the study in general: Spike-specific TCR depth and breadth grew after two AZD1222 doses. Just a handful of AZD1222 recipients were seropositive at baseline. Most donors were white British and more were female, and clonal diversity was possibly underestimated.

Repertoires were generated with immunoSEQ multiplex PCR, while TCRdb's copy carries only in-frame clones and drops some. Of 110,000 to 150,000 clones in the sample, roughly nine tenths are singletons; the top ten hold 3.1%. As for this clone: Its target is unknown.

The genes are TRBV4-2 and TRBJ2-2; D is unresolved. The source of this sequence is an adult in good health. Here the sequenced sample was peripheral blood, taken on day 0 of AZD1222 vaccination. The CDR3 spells CASSQGQYTGELFF. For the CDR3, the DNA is TGTGCCAGCAGCCAAGGGCAATACACCGGGGAGCTGTTTTTT.